Given below is one TCR beta chain in context. The antigen is unknown. Primed by a sample-barcoded 5' primer and a J-beta primer mix, a second PCR proceeded for about 7 to 11 cycles. TCRdb itself ran the 5' RACE reads through MiXCR, one entry per CDR3 protein. The profile shows 730,000 or so distinct CDR3 sequences, about 42% of them singletons. There were healthy Caucasian individuals from Russia, aged roughly 6 to 95, serving as donors. Trimming stripped 3 bases from V and 1 base from J, with 12 bases between. Germline lookup yields CDR1 DFQATT and CDR2 SNEGSKA (reference sequence). The CDR3 spans 14 residues. This sample was included in a study of blood T cells in healthy people across ages. Regarding the study as a whole: Percentage of naive T cells showed a strong correlation with TCR beta diversity. When set beside aged donors, long-lived donors presented more naive CD4+ cells and higher diversity. Estimates of total diversity, which came from one million sequenced T cells, were considered to be underestimates.

The chain has TRBV20-1 and TRBJ1-1; D call uncertain. The TCR comes from a woman aged 55 to 70 in good health. The sequencing input was blood. The CDR3 loop is CSASPSGWNTEAFF. CDR3 in DNA: TGCAGTGCTAGCCCATCGGGGTGGAACACTGAAGCTTTCTTT.